A single sample gave rise to the 11 T cell receptor beta chains below, sequenced in a study of response to subunit inactivated influenza vaccine. Using its own MiXCR run on the RT-PCR reads, TCRdb lists one record per CDR3 protein. The table has 500,000 or so distinct CDR3 sequences, 16% seen once. Sample: CD4+ T cells sorted from PBMCs, taken less than 25 months after vaccination. These receptors originate from a man aged 45 to 75 who received an inactivated influenza vaccine.

There are many counts of this clonotype. V is TRBV14 and J is TRBJ2-7, with 8 bases identical to TRBD1. With V trimmed by 6 bases and J by 4 bases, 5 bases remained unmatched. Germline V gene lookup returns CDR1 SGHDN and CDR2 FVKESK. The CDR3 has 13 residues. The CDR3 DNA is TGTGCCAGCAGGCTAACAGGGGGATACGAGCAGTACTTC. Translated, it gives CASRLTGGYEQYF.

V gene TRBV9 combines with J gene TRBJ2-1; 10 nucleotides line up with TRBD2. The germline V gene encodes CDR1 SGDLS and CDR2 YYNGEE. This CDR3 spans 13 amino acids. The ends lost 5 bases at V and 7 bases at J; junction bases unmatched: 3. The CDR3 reads CASSSLAGNEQFF. The CDR3 DNA reads TGTGCCAGCAGTTCACTAGCGGGAAATGAGCAGTTCTTC.

This clonotype was counted a few times. The chain is built from TRBV4-3 and TRBJ2-4; D gene ambiguous. V lost 0 bases and J 0 bases, leaving 12 bases between the germline ends. Germline CDR1 LGHNA, CDR2 YSLEER. The CDR3 runs to 17 residues. The DNA of the CDR3 is TGCGCCAGCAGCCAAGAAGGCAGCCCTCTAGCCAAAAACATTCAGTACTTC. Residues: CASSQEGSPLAKNIQYF.

This clonotype was counted between two and nine times. This chain connects TRBV28 to TRBJ2-1; D may be TRBD1 or TRBD2 (6 bases each). Trimming cost V 6 bases and J 8 bases, with 20 bases left between them. The CDR3 contains 15 residues. The germline V gene encodes CDR1 MDHEN and CDR2 SYDVKM. The CDR3 spells CASSPGGAGEDEQFF. As DNA, the CDR3 is TGTGCCAGCAGCCCCGGAGGTGCAGGGGAGGATGAGCAGTTCTTC.

The genes are TRBV19 and TRBJ2-2; D unclear. The germline V gene has CDR1 LNHDA and CDR2 SQIVND (reference sequence). V lost 4 bases and J lost 8, with 11 bases in between. CDR3 length: 13 amino acids. In DNA, the CDR3 is TGTGCCAGTAGTACTCAGAGTCGTGGGGAGCTGTTTTTT. It yields the protein CASSTQSRGELFF.

This sequence joins TRBV4-2 and TRBJ2-1; TRBD2 matches 14 bases. V shed 2 bases, J shed 8 bases, and the junction held 5 bases outside the gene matches. Looked up from germline, CDR1 is LGHNA and CDR2 is YNFKEQ. The CDR3 spans 16 residues. In nucleotides, the CDR3 is TGTGCCAGCAGCCAATACGGACTAGCGGGAGGACATGAGCAGTTCTTC. Translating it yields CASSQYGLAGGHEQFF.

The rearrangement joins TRBV2 to TRBJ2-7, with D possibly matching TRBD1 (5 bases). V was trimmed by 8 bases and J by 2 bases, leaving 13 bases between them. Germline loops: CDR1 SNHLY, CDR2 FYNNEI. This CDR3 spans 13 amino acids. The CDR3 DNA reads as TGTGCCAGCCAAAACAGGATAACCTACGAGCAGTACTTC. Protein product: CASQNRITYEQYF.

The gene calls are TRBV5-1 and TRBJ1-6; 9 bases are a match to TRBD1. The CDR3 is made up of 17 amino acids. Trimming took 4 bases from V and 7 from J; bases not matched to a gene: 12. Germline CDR1 SGHRS, CDR2 YFSETQ. For the CDR3, the DNA is TGCGCCAGCAGCCGAGACCTACAGGGGGCGAGGAATTCACCCCTCCACTTT. Residues: CASSRDLQGARNSPLHF.

This clonotype has more than one count but fewer than ten. This chain's CDR3 is CASSPRTSGTGELFF. The CDR3 coding sequence is TGTGCCAGCAGTCCGAGGACTAGCGGGACCGGGGAGCTGTTTTTT. The chain joins TRBV12-3 or TRBV12-4 to TRBJ2-2; 11 nucleotides match TRBD2. V was pared by 5 bases and J by 5 bases, with 4 bases of the junction left unmatched. This CDR3 is built from 15 residues.

The genes are TRBV24-1 and TRBJ2-1; perhaps TRBD2 as D (5 bases). The CDR3 totals 16 residues. CDR1 and CDR2 (germline): KGHDR, SFDVKD. The V gene lost 4 bases and the J gene lost 2 bases, with 14 bases spanning the gap. CDR3 nucleotides: TGTGCCACCAGTGACCGGACTGCTCGAGCCTACAATGAGCAGTTCTTC. The encoded protein is CATSDRTARAYNEQFF.

This chain connects TRBV7-2 to TRBJ2-3; 9 nucleotides match TRBD2. The germline gives CDR1 SGHTA, CDR2 FQGNSA. This CDR3 contains 17 residues. Trimming took 0 bases from V and 0 from J; bases not matched to a gene: 4. In nucleotides, the CDR3 is TGTGCCAGCAGCTTAGCTCGACTAGCGGTTAGCACAGATACGCAGTATTTT. This codes for CASSLARLAVSTDTQYF.